What follows is one TCR beta chain and its context. Its antigen is still unknown. Semi-nested PCR with Nested Universal Primer A followed constant-region reverse priming of full-length variable regions. TCRdb analysed the 5' RACE reads with MiXCR anew, one entry per CDR3 protein. Among roughly 69,000 distinct CDR3 sequences listed, 20% to 25% were seen once. Overall study results and limits: The TCR gene usage of tumor memory CD4+ T cells clustered together with blood and lymph node memory CD4+ cells and with lymph node naive CD4+ cells. Greatest tumor Treg TCR overlap was with tumor naive CD4+ cells.

Memory CD4+ cells were defined as CD4+CD45RO+CD25-. The V and J ends lost 7 bases and 1 base respectively, with 10 bases between them. This CDR3 is built from 13 residues. Germline loops: CDR1 SQVTM, CDR2 ANQGSEA. Sequencing was carried out using memory CD4+ T cells sorted from a lymph node. Subset given: memory CD4+ T cells, CD4+CD45RO+CD25-. This receptor was identified in a female donor with breast cancer. The rearrangement links TRBV29-1 to TRBJ2-2, with TRBD1 as a possible D gene (6 bases). CDR3 protein: CSAGQKNTGELFF. The CDR3 coding sequence is TGCAGCGCCGGACAGAAGAACACCGGGGAGCTGTTTTTT.